This entry features one T cell receptor beta chain sequence. This record comes from a study of monozygotic twins with inflammatory bowel disease. Germline V CDR1 and CDR2: SGHRS, YFSETQ. The CDR3 is made up of 14 amino acids. TCRdb re-called the 5' RACE reads and gives one entry per CDR3 protein, without DNA. The sample yields over 110,000 distinct CDR3 sequences, of which the top ten take up under 2.5%. This TCR was sampled from a human donor with ulcerative colitis or Crohn's disease, or a healthy co-twin of an affected twin (not recorded which). This chain joins TRBV5-1 and TRBJ1-4. Sequencing input: blood. The CDR3 loop reads CASSLDGEKGKLFF.